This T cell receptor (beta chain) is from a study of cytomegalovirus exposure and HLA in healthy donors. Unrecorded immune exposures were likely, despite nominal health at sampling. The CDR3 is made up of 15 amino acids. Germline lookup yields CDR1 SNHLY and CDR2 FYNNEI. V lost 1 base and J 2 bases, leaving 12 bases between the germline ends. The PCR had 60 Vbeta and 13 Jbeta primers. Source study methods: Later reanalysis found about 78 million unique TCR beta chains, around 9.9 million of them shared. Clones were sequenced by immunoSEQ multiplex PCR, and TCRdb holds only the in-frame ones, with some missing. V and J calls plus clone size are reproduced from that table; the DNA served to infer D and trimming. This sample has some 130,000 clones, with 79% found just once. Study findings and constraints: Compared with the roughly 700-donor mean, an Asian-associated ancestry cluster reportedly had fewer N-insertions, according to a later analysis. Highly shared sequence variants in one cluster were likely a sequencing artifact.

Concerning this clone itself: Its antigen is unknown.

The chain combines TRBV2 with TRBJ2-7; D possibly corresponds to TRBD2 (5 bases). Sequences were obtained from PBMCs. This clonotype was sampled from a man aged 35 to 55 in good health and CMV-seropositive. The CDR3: CASSEGSGATYEQYF. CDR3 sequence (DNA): TGTGCCAGCAGTGAAGGGAGCGGAGCCACCTACGAGCAGTACTTC.